This entry lists 13 T cell receptor beta chains sequenced from one sample in a study of control samples from healthy donors and cancer patients. The data were produced by immunoSEQ multiplex PCR, yet TCRdb's version contains in-frame clones alone and is incomplete. The data contain about 100,000 clones, about 90% of them seen just once; the ten biggest clones take up approximately 20%. Sequences were obtained from blood. The receptor source for this set is a woman in her forties or fifties in good health.

The genes are TRBV3-1 (or the pseudogene TRBV3-2) and TRBJ1-2; 9 bases fit TRBD1. CDR3 length: 19 amino acids. V lost 3 bases, J lost 7 bases, and 21 bases stayed unmatched. CDR1 LGHDT and CDR2 YNNKEL come from the germline V gene (reference sequence). The CDR3 DNA reads as TGTGCCAGCAGCCAGGAGCGAACCGGGACAGGGACCATATATGGTGGCTACACCTTC. Translating gives CASSQERTGTGTIYGGYTF.

The chain links TRBV7-9 to TRBJ2-2; perhaps TRBD2 as D (5 bases). Germline V gene data show CDR1 as SEHNR and CDR2 as FQNEAQ (reference sequence). Trimming left V 7 bases short and J 8 bases short, with 23 bases between. The CDR3 is 16 amino acids. CDR3 in amino acids: CASKKTGVYLAGELFF. The CDR3 bases are TGTGCCAGCAAGAAGACCGGGGTTTACCTTGCGGGGGAGCTGTTTTTT.

The rearrangement links TRBV9 to TRBJ2-1, with 11 bases matching TRBD2. Germline CDR1 and CDR2: SGDLS and YYNGEE. The CDR3 is 18 amino acids. V lost 3 bases and J lost 2; bases outside the gene matches: 10. CDR3: CASSAPGLAELTYNEQFF. Written as DNA, the CDR3 is TGTGCCAGCAGCGCGCCGGGACTAGCGGAACTCACCTACAATGAGCAGTTCTTC.

J is TRBJ1-6 and V is TRBV7-3, with D possibly TRBD1 on 6 matching bases. The CDR3 contains 16 residues. CDR1 is SGHTA and CDR2 is FQGTGA in the germline V gene. Trimming left V 0 bases short and J 9 bases short, with 15 bases between. The CDR3 loop reads CASSLTPRGGGSPLHF. In DNA, the CDR3 is TGTGCCAGCAGCTTAACCCCCAGGGGAGGAGGTTCACCCCTCCACTTT.

This clone was counted only a few times. The genes are TRBV7-9 and TRBJ2-1; possibly TRBD2 for D (5 bases). Trimming removed 11 bases at V and 5 bases at J, with 16 bases between. Germline CDR1 is SEHNR and CDR2 is FQNEAQ (reference sequence). The CDR3 sequence is 13 residues long. The CDR3 bases are TGTGCCGGATTGACCGGGATTAACAATGAGCAGTTCTTC. It encodes CAGLTGINNEQFF.

This rearrangement joins TRBV9 to TRBJ1-1; TRBD1 matches at 7 bases. The CDR3 length is 16 residues. From germline, CDR1 is SGDLS and CDR2 YYNGEE. V gave up 0 bases and J gave up 8 bases; unmatched junction bases: 13. CDR3 sequence: CASSVGHVTGAREAFF. The CDR3 region has the DNA TGTGCCAGCAGCGTAGGTCACGTTACAGGGGCCCGGGAAGCTTTCTTT.

This clone came up once. The chain has TRBV12-3 or TRBV12-4 and TRBJ1-1; no clear D. V was trimmed by 8 bases and J by 1 base, leaving 11 bases between them. The CDR3 totals 13 residues. CDR3 amino acids: CASGVTENTEAFF. In nucleotides, the CDR3 is TGTGCCAGCGGTGTCACAGAGAACACTGAAGCTTTCTTT.

This chain connects TRBV5-1 to TRBJ2-1, with D perhaps matching TRBD1 or TRBD2 (5 bases each). This CDR3 region has 17 residues. Between the trimmed V and J ends, which lost 2 bases and 2 bases, there was a span of 17 bases. Germline CDR1 reads SGHRS; CDR2 reads YFSETQ. The CDR3 is CASSFAPGDPTYNEQFF. The CDR3 DNA reads as TGCGCCAGCAGCTTCGCTCCCGGGGACCCAACCTACAATGAGCAGTTCTTC.

The chain's CDR3 is CASSSSGGIKETQYF. In DNA, the CDR3 is TGTGCCAGCAGCTCCAGCGGGGGGATTAAAGAGACCCAGTACTTC. V is TRBV6-5 and J is TRBJ2-5; TRBD2 aligns across 9 bases. J gave up 3 bases and V 6 bases, and 8 bases lay outside the gene matches. This CDR3 region has 15 residues. Germline CDR1 is MNHEY and CDR2 is SVGAGI.

The count of this clone is one. The chain uses TRBV25-1 and TRBJ1-6, with 7 bases matching TRBD1. V was clipped by 2 bases and J by 8 bases; unmatched bases: 6. The CDR3 has 15 residues. Germline loops: CDR1 MGHDK, CDR2 SYGVNS. The CDR3 DNA reads TGTGCCAGCAGTGAAGGAGGGGGCCTTTATTCACCCCTCCACTTT. It translates to CASSEGGGLYSPLHF. Full variable domain (remainder filled in from reference TRBV25-1 and TRBJ1-6): EADIYQTPRYLVIGTGKKITLECSQTMGHDKMYWYQQDPGMELHLIHYSYGVNSTEKGDLSSESTVSRIRTEHFPLTLESARPSHTSQYLCASSEGGGLYSPLHFGNGTRLTVT.

The chain recombines TRBV2 with TRBJ2-1, with D hard to call. The CDR3 consists of 15 residues. CDR1 and CDR2 (germline): SNHLY, FYNNEI. The V gene lost 4 bases and the J gene lost 2 bases, with 12 bases spanning the gap. CDR3 loop: CASSGDSSPYNEQFF. The DNA for the CDR3 is TGTGCCAGCAGTGGAGACTCTAGTCCCTACAATGAGCAGTTCTTC.

CDR3 sequence: CASSLEAGWDRTDTQYF. Written as DNA, the CDR3 is TGCGCCAGCAGCCTCGAAGCAGGGTGGGACCGCACAGATACGCAGTATTTT. V usage is TRBV4-3 and J usage is TRBJ2-3; either TRBD1 or TRBD2 may supply D (5 bases each). V was cut by 4 bases and J by 1 base, with 18 bases left in between. The V gene's germline CDR1 is LGHNA and CDR2 YSLEER. The CDR3 has 17 amino acids.

This clone has more than one count but fewer than ten. The rearrangement uses TRBV4-1 and TRBJ2-7, with TRBD2 matching over 13 bases. Losses at the gene ends were 3 bases for V and 7 bases for J; bases not matched to a gene: 6. This CDR3 comprises 15 residues. Germline V gene sequence: CDR1 MGHRA, CDR2 YSYEKL. CDR3 nucleotides: TGCGCCAGCAGCCACCTCGGACTAGCGGGGGCTGAGCAGTACTTC. It codes for CASSHLGLAGAEQYF.